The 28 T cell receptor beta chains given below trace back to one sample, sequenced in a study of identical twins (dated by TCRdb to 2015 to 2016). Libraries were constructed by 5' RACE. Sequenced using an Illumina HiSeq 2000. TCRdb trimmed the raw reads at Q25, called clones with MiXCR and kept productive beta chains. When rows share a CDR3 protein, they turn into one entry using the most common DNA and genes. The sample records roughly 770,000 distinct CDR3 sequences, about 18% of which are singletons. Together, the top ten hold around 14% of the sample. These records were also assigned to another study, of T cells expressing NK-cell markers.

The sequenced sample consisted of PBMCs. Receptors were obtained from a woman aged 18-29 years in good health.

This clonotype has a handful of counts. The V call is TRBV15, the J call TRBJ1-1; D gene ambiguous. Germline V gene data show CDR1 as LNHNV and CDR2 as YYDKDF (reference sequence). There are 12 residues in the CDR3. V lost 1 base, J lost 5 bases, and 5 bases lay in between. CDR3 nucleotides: TGTGCCACCAGCAGAGTCCAGACTGAAGCTTTCTTT. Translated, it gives CATSRVQTEAFF.

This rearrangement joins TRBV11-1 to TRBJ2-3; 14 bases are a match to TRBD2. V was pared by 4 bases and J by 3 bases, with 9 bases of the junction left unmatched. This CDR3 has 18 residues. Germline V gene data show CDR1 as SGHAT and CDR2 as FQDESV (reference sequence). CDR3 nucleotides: TGTGCCAGCAGCTCCGGGACTAGCGGGGGAACACGTACAGATACGCAGTATTTT. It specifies CASSSGTSGGTRTDTQYF.

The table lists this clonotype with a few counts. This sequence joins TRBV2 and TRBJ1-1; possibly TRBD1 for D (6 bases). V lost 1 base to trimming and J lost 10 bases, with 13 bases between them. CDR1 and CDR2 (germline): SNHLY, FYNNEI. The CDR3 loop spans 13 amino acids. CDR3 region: CASSEVPGARAFF. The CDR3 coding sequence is TGTGCCAGCAGTGAAGTGCCGGGGGCAAGAGCTTTCTTT.

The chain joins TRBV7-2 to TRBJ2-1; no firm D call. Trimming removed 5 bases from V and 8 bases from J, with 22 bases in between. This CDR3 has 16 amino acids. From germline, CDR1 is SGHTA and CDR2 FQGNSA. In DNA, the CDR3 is TGTGCCAGCAGCCGACCTAAGATGGCCCAAGCCCATGAGCAGTTCTTC. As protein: CASSRPKMAQAHEQFF.

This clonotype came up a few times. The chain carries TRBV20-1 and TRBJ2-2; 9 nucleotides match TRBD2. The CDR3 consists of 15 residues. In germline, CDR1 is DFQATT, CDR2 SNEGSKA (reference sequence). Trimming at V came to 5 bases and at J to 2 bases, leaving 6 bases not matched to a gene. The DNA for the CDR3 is TGCAGTGCTGGAGGCGGGGGGGCCAACACCGGGGAGCTGTTTTTT. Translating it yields CSAGGGGANTGELFF.

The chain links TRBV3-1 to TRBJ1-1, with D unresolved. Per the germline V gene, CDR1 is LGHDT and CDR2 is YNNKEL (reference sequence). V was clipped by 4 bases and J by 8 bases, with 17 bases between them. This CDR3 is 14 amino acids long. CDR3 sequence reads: CASSRRLVSEEAFF. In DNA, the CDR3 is TGTGCCAGCAGCCGCAGGCTAGTGTCCGAGGAAGCTTTCTTT.

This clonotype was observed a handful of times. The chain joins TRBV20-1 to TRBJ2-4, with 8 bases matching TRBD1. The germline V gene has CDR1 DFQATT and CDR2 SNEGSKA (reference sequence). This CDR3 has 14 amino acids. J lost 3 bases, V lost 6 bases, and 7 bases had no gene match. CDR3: CSARTGWVKNIQYF. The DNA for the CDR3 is TGCAGTGCCAGGACAGGGTGGGTCAAAAACATTCAGTACTTC.

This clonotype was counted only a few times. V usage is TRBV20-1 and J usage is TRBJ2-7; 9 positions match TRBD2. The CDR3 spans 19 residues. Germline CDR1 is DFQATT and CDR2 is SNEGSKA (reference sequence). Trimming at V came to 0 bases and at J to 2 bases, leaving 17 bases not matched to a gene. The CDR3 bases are TGCAGTGCTAGAGATATCAACCCAAAGAGCGGGAGGACGCCCTACGAGCAGTACTTC. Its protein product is CSARDINPKSGRTPYEQYF.

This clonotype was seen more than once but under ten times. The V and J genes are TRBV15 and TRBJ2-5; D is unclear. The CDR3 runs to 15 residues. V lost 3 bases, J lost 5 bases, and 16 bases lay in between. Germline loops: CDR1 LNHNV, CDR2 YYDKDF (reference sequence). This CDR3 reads CATSSSQGPWETQYF. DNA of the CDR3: TGTGCCACCAGCAGTTCTCAAGGCCCTTGGGAGACCCAGTACTTC.

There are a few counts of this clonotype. The CDR3 protein is CAWSVIRTTEAFF. The CDR3 DNA reads TGTGCCTGGAGTGTAATACGGACCACTGAAGCTTTCTTT. This rearrangement joins TRBV30 to TRBJ1-1; no clear D gene. CDR1 is GTSNPN and CDR2 is SVGIG in the germline V gene (reference sequence). The CDR3 covers 13 residues. Trimming stripped 0 bases from V and 4 bases from J, with 9 bases between.

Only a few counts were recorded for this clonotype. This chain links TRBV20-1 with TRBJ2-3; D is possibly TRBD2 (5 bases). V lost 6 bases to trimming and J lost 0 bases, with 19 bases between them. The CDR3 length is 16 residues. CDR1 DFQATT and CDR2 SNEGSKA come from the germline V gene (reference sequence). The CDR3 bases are TGCAGTGCCGAAGTCTTCGCGGGCTGGAGCACAGATACGCAGTATTTT. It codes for CSAEVFAGWSTDTQYF.

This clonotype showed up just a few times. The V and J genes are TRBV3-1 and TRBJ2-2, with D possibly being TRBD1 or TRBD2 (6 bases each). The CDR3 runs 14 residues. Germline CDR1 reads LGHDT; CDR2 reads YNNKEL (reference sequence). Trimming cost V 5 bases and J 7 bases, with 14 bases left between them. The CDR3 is CASSMTGGGGELFF. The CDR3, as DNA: TGTGCCAGCAGCATGACCGGGGGCGGCGGGGAGCTGTTTTTT.

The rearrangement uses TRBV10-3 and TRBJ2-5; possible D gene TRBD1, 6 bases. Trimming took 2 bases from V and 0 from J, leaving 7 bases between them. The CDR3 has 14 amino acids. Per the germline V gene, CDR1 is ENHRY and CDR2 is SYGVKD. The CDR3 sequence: CAISEDRYQETQYF. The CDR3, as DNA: TGTGCCATCAGTGAGGACAGGTACCAAGAGACCCAGTACTTC.

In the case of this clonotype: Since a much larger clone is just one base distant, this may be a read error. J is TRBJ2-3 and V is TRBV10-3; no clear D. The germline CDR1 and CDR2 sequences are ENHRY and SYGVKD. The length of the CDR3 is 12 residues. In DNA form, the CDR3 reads TGTGCCATCAGTGAGAGGTCAGATACGCAGTTTTTT. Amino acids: CAISERSDTQFF.

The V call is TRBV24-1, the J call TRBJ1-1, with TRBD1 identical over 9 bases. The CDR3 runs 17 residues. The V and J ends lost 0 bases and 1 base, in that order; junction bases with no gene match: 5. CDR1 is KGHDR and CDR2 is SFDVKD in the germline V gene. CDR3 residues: CATSDLGQGIGNTEAFF. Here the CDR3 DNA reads TGTGCCACCAGTGATTTGGGACAGGGGATCGGGAACACTGAAGCTTTCTTT.

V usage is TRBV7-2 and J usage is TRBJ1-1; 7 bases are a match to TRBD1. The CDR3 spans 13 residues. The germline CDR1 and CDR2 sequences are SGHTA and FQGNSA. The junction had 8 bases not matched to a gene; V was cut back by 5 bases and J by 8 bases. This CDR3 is CASSPRQGWEAFF. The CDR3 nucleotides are TGTGCCAGCAGCCCGCGACAGGGTTGGGAAGCTTTCTTT. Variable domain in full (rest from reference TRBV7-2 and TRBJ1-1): GAGVSQSPSNKVTEKGKDVELRCDPISGHTALYWYRQSLGQGLEFLIYFQGNSAPDKSGLPSDRFSAERTGGSVSTLTIQRTQQEDSAVYLCASSPRQGWEAFFGQGTRLTVV.

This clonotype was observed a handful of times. The CDR3, as DNA: TGCGCCAGCAGCATCCCGAGGGTTGTTCACACCGGGGAGCTGTTTTTT. Translating it yields CASSIPRVVHTGELFF. The chain links TRBV4-3 to TRBJ2-2; possibly TRBD2 for D (5 bases). V was clipped by 5 bases and J by 3 bases, with 16 bases between them. CDR3 length equals 16 residues. The germline V gene encodes CDR1 LGHNA and CDR2 YSLEER.

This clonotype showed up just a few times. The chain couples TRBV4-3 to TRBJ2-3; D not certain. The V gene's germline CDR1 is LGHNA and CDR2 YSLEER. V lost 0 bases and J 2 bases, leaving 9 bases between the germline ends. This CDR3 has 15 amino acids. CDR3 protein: CASSQERLFTDTQYF. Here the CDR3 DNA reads TGCGCCAGCAGCCAAGAAAGGCTCTTCACAGATACGCAGTATTTT.

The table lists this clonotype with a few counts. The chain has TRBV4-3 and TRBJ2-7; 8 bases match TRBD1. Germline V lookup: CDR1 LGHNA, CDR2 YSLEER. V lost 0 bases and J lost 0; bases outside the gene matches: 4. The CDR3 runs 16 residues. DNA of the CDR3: TGCGCCAGCAGCCAAGAACTCGGACAGGGCTCCTACGAGCAGTACTTC. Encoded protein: CASSQELGQGSYEQYF.

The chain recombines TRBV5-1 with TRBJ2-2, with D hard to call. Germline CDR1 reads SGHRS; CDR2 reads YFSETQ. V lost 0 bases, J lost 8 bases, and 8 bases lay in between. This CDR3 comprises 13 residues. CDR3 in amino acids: CASSLAAYGELFF. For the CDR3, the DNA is TGCGCCAGCAGCTTGGCTGCATATGGGGAGCTGTTTTTT.

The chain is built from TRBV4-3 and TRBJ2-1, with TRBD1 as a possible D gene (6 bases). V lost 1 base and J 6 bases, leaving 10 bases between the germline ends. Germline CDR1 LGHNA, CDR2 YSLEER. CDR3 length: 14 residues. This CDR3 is CASSQGQVFNEQFF. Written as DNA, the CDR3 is TGCGCCAGCAGCCAAGGACAGGTATTCAATGAGCAGTTCTTC.

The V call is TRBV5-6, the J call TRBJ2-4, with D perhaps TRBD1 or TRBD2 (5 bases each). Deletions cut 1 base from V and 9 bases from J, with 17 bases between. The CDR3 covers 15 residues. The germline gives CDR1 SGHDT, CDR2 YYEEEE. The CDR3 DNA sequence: TGTGCCAGCAGCTTGAGCCGGGGCGCGTCTACCATTCAGTACTTC. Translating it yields CASSLSRGASTIQYF.

CDR3 sequence reads: CASSRWDSSNQPQHF. The CDR3 coding sequence is TGTGCCAGCAGCCGCTGGGACAGTAGCAATCAGCCCCAGCATTTT. This chain connects TRBV7-2 to TRBJ1-5, with TRBD1 matching 7 bases. This CDR3 has 15 amino acids. The germline CDR1 and CDR2 sequences are SGHTA and FQGNSA. J gave up 0 bases and V 5 bases, and 4 bases lay outside the gene matches.

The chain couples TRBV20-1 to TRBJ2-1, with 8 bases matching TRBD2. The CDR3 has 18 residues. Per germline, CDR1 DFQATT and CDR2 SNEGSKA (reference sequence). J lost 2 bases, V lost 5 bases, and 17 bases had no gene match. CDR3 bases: TGCAGTGCTTGGGCGAGGGCCTCTTACGGGAGGGCCTACAATGAGCAGTTCTTC. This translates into CSAWARASYGRAYNEQFF.

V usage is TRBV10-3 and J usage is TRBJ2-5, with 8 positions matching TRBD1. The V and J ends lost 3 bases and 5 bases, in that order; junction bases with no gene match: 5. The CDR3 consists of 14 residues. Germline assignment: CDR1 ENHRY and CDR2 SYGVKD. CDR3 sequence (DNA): TGTGCCATCAGTGACCAGGGGGCGATGGAGACCCAGTACTTC. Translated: CAISDQGAMETQYF.

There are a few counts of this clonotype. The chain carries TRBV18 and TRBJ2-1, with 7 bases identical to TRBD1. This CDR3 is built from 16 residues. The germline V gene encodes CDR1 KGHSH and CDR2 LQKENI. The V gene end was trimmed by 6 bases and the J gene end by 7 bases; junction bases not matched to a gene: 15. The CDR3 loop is CASSQYTGALGNEQFF. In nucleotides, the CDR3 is TGTGCCAGCTCGCAGTATACAGGGGCTCTGGGAAATGAGCAGTTCTTC.

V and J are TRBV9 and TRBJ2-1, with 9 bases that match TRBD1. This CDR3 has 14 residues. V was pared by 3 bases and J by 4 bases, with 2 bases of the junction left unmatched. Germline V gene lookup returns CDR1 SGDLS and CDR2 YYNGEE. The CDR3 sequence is CASSGQGGYNEQFF. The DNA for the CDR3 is TGTGCCAGCAGCGGACAGGGGGGTTACAATGAGCAGTTCTTC.

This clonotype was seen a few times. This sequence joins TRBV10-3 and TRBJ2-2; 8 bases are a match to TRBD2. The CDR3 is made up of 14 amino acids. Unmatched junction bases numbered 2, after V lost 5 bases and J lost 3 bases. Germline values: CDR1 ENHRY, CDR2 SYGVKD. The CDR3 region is CAISKGLDTGELFF. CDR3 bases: TGTGCCATCAGTAAGGGACTAGACACCGGGGAGCTGTTTTTT.